This is a list of T cell receptor beta chains from one sample in a study of blood T cell repertoires in COVID-19. Repertoires were generated with immunoSEQ multiplex PCR, while TCRdb's copy carries only in-frame clones and drops some. The data contain a few hundred thousand clones, around 86% of them singletons. The specimen was peripheral blood. The source is a human donor in a cohort sampled during active COVID-19. Both conserved end residues are part of each CDR3. The D gene is left open where the match is weak. The listing skips clone size in some rows; elsewhere it reads once, few, many or a size class.

TRBV2	.	TRBJ1-4	.	TGTGCCAGCAGTGGCGCTGAAAAACTGTTTTTT	CASSGAEKLFF
TRBV6-6	.	TRBJ1-5	TRBD1	TGTGCCAGCAGGGACAGGGTGGGAGGTCAGCCCCAGCATTTT	CASRDRVGGQPQHF
TRBV27	.	TRBJ1-5	TRBD1	TGTGCCAGTGCGGACAGGGGGAGCAATCAGCCCCAGCATTTT	CASADRGSNQPQHF
TRBV5-5	.	TRBJ2-7	.	TGTGCCAGCAGGGCAGCAGGGAACTACGAGCAGTACTTC	CASRAAGNYEQYF
TRBV6-4	.	TRBJ2-6	.	TGTGCCAGCAGCCGAAAACCTACAGTGGCACCACGCACCGCACCCCACGTCCTGACTTTC	CASSRKPTVAPRTAPHVLTF
TRBV7-9	.	TRBJ2-1	TRBD1	TGTGCCAGCAGCTTAAGGGACAGGGGCTGGGGCAATGAGCAGTTCTTC	CASSLRDRGWGNEQFF
TRBV19	.	TRBJ1-6	.	TGTGCCAGTAGTATAGATCACCAGATCCATCACCTCCACTTT	CASSIDHQIHHLHF
TRBV3-1/TRBV3-2	.	TRBJ1-1	TRBD1	TGTGCCAGCAGCCAAGTTTGGACAGGGGGCACTGAAGCTTTCTTT	CASSQVWTGGTEAFF
TRBV28	.	TRBJ2-7	TRBD2	TGTGCCAGCAGTTATAGCGGGAGGGCCTATTCCTACGAGCAGTACTTC	CASSYSGRAYSYEQYF
TRBV5-6	.	TRBJ1-2	TRBD1	TGTGCCAGCAGCTCGGGACAGGGTCTATATGGCTACACCTTC	CASSSGQGLYGYTF
TRBV5-1	.	TRBJ2-2	.	TGCGCCAGCAGCTTGGATAGCACCGGGGAGCTGTTTTTT	CASSLDSTGELFF
TRBV3-1/TRBV3-2	few	TRBJ1-1	.	TGTGCCAGCAGTCCGGGTCCTCAAATGAACACTGAAGCTTTCTTT	CASSPGPQMNTEAFF
TRBV2	.	TRBJ1-5	.	TGTGCCAGCAGCCCGGAGGCAGGCTCACGGCAGCCCCAGCATTTT	CASSPEAGSRQPQHF
TRBV3-1/TRBV3-2	few	TRBJ2-7	.	TGTGCCAGCAGCCTAGGGGCTATCCATTACGAGCAGTACTTC	CASSLGAIHYEQYF
TRBV28	.	TRBJ2-1	TRBD2	TGTGCCAGCAGGGGACTAGCGGCCTACAATGAGCAGTTCTTC	CASRGLAAYNEQFF
TRBV4-3	.	TRBJ2-7	.	TGCGCCAGCAGCCCCTCTACCCAGGCCTACGAGCAGTACTTC	CASSPSTQAYEQYF
TRBV28	few	TRBJ2-1	.	TGTGCCAGCATCACTTCCATCGGTGAGCAGTTCTTC	CASITSIGEQFF
TRBV24-1	.	TRBJ2-7	.	TGTGCCACCAGTGACCCGACTAGTTCCTACGAGCAGTACTTC	CATSDPTSSYEQYF
TRBV3-1/TRBV3-2	.	TRBJ1-5	.	TGTGCCAGCAGCCCCCAGGGGCTCAGCAATCAGCCCCAGCATTTT	CASSPQGLSNQPQHF
TRBV10-3	.	TRBJ2-3	.	TGTGCCATCAGCTCCACAGATACGCAGTATTTT	CAISSTDTQYF
TRBV4-3	.	TRBJ2-7	TRBD2	TGCGCCAGCAGCCAAGAAAGTCTAGCGGGTTACGAGCAGTACTTC	CASSQESLAGYEQYF
TRBV11-3	.	TRBJ2-1	TRBD2	TGTGCCAGCAGCTACTCCGGGACTAGCGGGAGTGAGCAGTTCTTC	CASSYSGTSGSEQFF